A selection of T cell receptor beta chains follows, all from one sample in a study of beta chain features in type 1 diabetes. TCRdb's copy holds only in-frame clones and misses some; the assay was immunoSEQ multiplex PCR. The sample consists of around 400,000 clones, around 12% of them appearing once. The specimen sequenced was naive CD4+ T cells from blood. These receptors all come from a man younger than 35 in good health. CDR3s include the opening cysteine and the closing phenylalanine or tryptophan. The order of the fields is CDR3 protein, CDR3 DNA, J gene, V gene, D gene, clone size. The D gene is left open where the match is weak. Only part of the rows carry a size: once, few, many, or a class if the clone is expanded.

CDR3aa: CASSEGQGGEKLFF
CDR3nt: TGTGCCAGCAGCGAGGGACAGGGGGGTGAAAAACTGTTTTTT
j_gene: TRBJ1-4
v_gene: TRBV28
d_gene: TRBD1
abundance: -

CDR3aa: CAWRPRVQTYGYTF
CDR3nt: TGTGCCTGGAGACCCAGGGTACAGACCTATGGCTACACCTTC
j_gene: TRBJ1-2
v_gene: TRBV30
d_gene: -
abundance: -

CDR3aa: CASSRDTPGLDTEAFF
CDR3nt: TGTGCCAGCTCACGGGACACTCCCGGTCTTGACACTGAAGCTTTCTTT
j_gene: TRBJ1-1
v_gene: TRBV18
d_gene: -
abundance: -

CDR3aa: CASSLSTYMQYF
CDR3nt: TGTGCCAGCAGCTTATCGACATATATGCAGTACTTC
j_gene: TRBJ2-7
v_gene: TRBV7-2
d_gene: -
abundance: -

CDR3aa: CASSLPTSGRASEQFF
CDR3nt: TGTGCCAGCAGTCTCCCTACTAGCGGGAGGGCCAGTGAGCAGTTCTTC
j_gene: TRBJ2-1
v_gene: TRBV6-6
d_gene: TRBD2
abundance: few

CDR3aa: CASSLVGGVTGELFF
CDR3nt: TGTGCCAGCAGCTTAGTTGGGGGGGTGACCGGGGAGCTGTTTTTT
j_gene: TRBJ2-2
v_gene: TRBV7-2
d_gene: TRBD2
abundance: -

CDR3aa: CASSMNPGQGYYGYTF
CDR3nt: TGTGCCAGTAGTATGAACCCGGGACAGGGGTACTATGGCTACACCTTC
j_gene: TRBJ1-2
v_gene: TRBV19
d_gene: TRBD1
abundance: -

CDR3aa: CAWSSVLSLSNQPQHF
CDR3nt: TGTGCCTGGAGTTCGGTACTCTCACTCAGCAATCAGCCCCAGCATTTT
j_gene: TRBJ1-5
v_gene: TRBV30
d_gene: -
abundance: -

CDR3aa: CARGGPGAYTDTQYF
CDR3nt: TGTGCCAGAGGGGGACCAGGGGCGTACACAGATACGCAGTATTTT
j_gene: TRBJ2-3
v_gene: TRBV2
d_gene: -
abundance: -

CDR3aa: CASSTVGSNTEAFF
CDR3nt: TGTGCCAGCAGCACAGTAGGTTCGAACACTGAAGCTTTCTTT
j_gene: TRBJ1-1
v_gene: TRBV11-2
d_gene: -
abundance: -

CDR3aa: CASSQGLAGPPDTQYF
CDR3nt: TGTGCCAGCAGCCAAGGACTAGCGGGGCCCCCAGATACGCAGTATTTT
j_gene: TRBJ2-3
v_gene: TRBV7-2
d_gene: TRBD2
abundance: few